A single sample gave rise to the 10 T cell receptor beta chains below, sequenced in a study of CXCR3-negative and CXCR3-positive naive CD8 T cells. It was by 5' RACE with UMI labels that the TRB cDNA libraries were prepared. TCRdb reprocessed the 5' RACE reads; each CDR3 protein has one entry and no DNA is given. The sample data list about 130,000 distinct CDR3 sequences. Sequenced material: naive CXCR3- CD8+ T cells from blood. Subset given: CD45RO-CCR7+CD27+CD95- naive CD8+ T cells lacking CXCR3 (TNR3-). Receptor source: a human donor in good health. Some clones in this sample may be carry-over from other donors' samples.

The CDR3 protein is CASSFTGEVSEQYF. This chain uses TRBV28 with TRBJ2-7; there is no DNA to check the TCRdb D call of TRBD1. The CDR3 loop spans 14 amino acids. Germline CDR1 and CDR2: MDHEN and SYDVKM.

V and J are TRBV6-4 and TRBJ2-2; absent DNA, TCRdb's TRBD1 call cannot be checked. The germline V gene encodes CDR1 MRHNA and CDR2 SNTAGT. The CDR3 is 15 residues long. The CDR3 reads CASSDSQGDTGELFF.

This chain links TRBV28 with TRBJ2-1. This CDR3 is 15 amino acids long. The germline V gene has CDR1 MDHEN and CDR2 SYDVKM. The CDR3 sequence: CASSLWGSTYNEQFF.

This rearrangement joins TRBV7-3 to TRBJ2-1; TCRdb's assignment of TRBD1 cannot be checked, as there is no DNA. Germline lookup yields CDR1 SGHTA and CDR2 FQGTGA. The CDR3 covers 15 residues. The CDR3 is CASSLWGDPTKEQFF.

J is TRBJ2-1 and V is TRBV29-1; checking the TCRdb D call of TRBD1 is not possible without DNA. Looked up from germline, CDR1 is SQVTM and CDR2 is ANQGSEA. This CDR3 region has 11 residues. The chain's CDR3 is CSQQGGNEQFF.

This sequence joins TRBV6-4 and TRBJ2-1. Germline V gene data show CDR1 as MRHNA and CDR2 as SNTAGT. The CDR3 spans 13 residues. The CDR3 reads CASSENSYNEQFF.

CDR3 in amino acids: CAISESYGSGLETQCF. The chain recombines TRBV10-3 with TRBJ2-5; TCRdb's D call, TRBD2, is unchecked because there is no DNA. The CDR3 runs to 16 residues. Germline-derived CDR1 and CDR2 are ENHRY and SYGVKD.

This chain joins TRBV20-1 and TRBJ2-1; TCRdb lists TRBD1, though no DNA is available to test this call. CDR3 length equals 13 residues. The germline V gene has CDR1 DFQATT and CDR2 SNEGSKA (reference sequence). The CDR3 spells CSARIIRAVEQFF.

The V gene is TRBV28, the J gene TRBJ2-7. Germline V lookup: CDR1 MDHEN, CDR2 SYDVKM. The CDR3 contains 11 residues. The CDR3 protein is CASRRTYEQYF.

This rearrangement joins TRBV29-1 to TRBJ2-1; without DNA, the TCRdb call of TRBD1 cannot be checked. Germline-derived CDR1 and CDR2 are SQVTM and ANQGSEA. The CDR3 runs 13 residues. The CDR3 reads CSGRRVAYNEQFF.